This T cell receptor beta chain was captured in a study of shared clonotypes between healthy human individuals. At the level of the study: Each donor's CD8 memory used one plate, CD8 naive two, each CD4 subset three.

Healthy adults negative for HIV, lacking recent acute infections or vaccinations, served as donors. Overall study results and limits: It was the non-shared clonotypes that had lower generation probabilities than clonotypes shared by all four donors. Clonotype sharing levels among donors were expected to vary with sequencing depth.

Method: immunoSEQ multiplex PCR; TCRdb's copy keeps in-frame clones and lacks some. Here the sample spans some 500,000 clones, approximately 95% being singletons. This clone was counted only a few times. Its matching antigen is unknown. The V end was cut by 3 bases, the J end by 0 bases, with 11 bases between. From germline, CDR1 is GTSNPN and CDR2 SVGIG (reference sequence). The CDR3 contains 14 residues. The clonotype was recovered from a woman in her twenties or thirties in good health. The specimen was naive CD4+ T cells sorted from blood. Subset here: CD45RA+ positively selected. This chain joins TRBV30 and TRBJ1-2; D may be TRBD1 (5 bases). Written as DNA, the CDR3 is TGTGCCTGGAGCACAGGACGTTCTAACTATGGCTACACCTTC. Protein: CAWSTGRSNYGYTF.